This record concerns one T cell receptor beta chain sequence. Its antigen has not been determined. To prepare the library, the immunoSEQ multiplex PCR assay was applied. The multiplex PCR relied on a mix of 60 forward primers for TCR Vbeta segments and 13 reverse primers for TCR Jbeta segments. The CDR3 region of rearranged TCR beta genes was amplified from genomic DNA with a multiplex PCR assay. On the Illumina HiSeq System, the amplified TCR beta libraries were sequenced as 87-base-pair reads. The original methods were these. Across the 500 to 700 repertoires, a later analysis counted about 81 million unique TCR beta chains, roughly 11 million of which were shared by at least two donors. Raw reads were error-corrected and collapsed into unique sequences with a nearest-neighbor algorithm that merged closely related sequences to remove PCR and sequencing errors. Alignment of CDR3 sequences to IMGT reference sequences was used to assign V, D and J gene segments. For a sequence to be retained, at least a six-nucleotide match to both a V gene segment and a J gene segment was required. Rearrangements were classified as productive when the CDR3 lacked stop codons and remained in frame with V and J, and all other rearrangements were classified as non-productive. Following IMGT convention, CDR3 was defined as the stretch from the second conserved V-encoded cysteine to the conserved J-encoded phenylalanine. In an earlier analysis of roughly 610 of the donors, sequences lacking an unambiguous match to a single V gene segment were excluded. In an earlier analysis of a few hundred of the donors, V segments were called functional above 56.7% productive rearrangements and were called segregating when the between-donor standard deviation exceeded 5%. To diagnose cytomegalovirus status from the catalog of TCR beta chain sequences, a statistical classification framework was built. A later analysis assigned V and J genes by comparing TCR nucleotide sequences with IMGT/GENE-DB human TR gene sequences. In a later analysis, CDR3 sequences and most-parsimonious VDJ recombination scenarios were assigned using the TCRdist pipeline. In a later analysis, each TCR beta chain was defined by its CDR3 amino acid sequence together with its V-gene family, and reads lacking a unique V-gene family were excluded. A later analysis removed nearly 600 highly shared, low-generation-probability nucleotide sequences to deal with suspected cross-contamination and a sequencing artifact. For each public chain, a later analysis derived a clonal expansion index from normalized ranks of inferred template counts within each repertoire. In a later analysis, generation probabilities were computed using a VDJ recombination model fitted to out-of-frame rearrangements, and the results were checked against IGoR. Hypergeometric tests were used in a later analysis to score TCR-TCR, TCR-HLA and TCR-CMV co-occurrence, with a repertoire-size bias correction applied to the TCR pairs. In a later analysis, false discovery rates were estimated by permuting HLA or CMV assignments 20 times. In a later analysis, co-occurring TCRs were grouped with DBSCAN, and TCRdist sequence similarity was added when clustering was performed within HLA-allele-positive subsets. Co-occurrence clustering excluded repertoires with fewer than 30,000 or more than 120,000 public chains, plus five with anomalous nucleotide sharing. Not all clones reach the TCRdb copy of this immuneACCESS table, which keeps in-frame sequences only. Checked studies attribute under half of the gap to unresolved V genes and leave the rest unexplained. V, J and clone size are taken as reported in that table, and D and trimming were inferred from the DNA itself. This sample's table has entries for about 120,000 clones. In total, the top ten clones hold approximately 1.6% of the sample.

The source of the sample is a study of cytomegalovirus exposure and HLA in healthy donors (dated by TCRdb to about 2017). Background for the entire study: An earlier analysis of about 560 of the donors reported approximately 260 Gb of sequence data and 95 million to 120 million unique TCR beta sequences obtained from some 200 million T cells. Approximately 300 gigabases of sequencing data and around 80 million unique TCR sequences made up an early release that covered 500 to 650 HLA-typed donors. Of the 350 to 450 genotyped donors, 81% were placed in the genetic ancestry cluster associated with self-reported Caucasian donors. The study was designed to test whether signatures of past pathogen exposure could be identified by cataloging public T cell receptors. The T cell repertoires of 666 subjects were profiled by immunosequencing and related to cytomegalovirus serostatus. Besides the first cohort of 666 subjects, a separate validation cohort made up of 120 different subjects was used. To predict cytomegalovirus infection status, the study combined high-throughput TCR immunosequencing, statistical association of individual TCRs with disease status, and machine learning. A later analysis re-analyzed previously published TCR beta repertoires from 650 to 800 donors and added high-resolution HLA genotyping to study TCR occurrence patterns. Rather than using new phenotypic data, the later analysis identified candidate immune exposures from TCR beta sequences and from how often those sequences occurred across donors. To decide whether each TCR beta V gene segment behaved as functional or pseudogenic, an earlier analysis of some 600 of the donors relied on high-throughput TCR beta sequencing. Donor age, sex, ethnicity and CMV serostatus were compiled alongside the repertoire data. A later genetic analysis used genome-wide SNP genotypes for about 60% of the roughly 670 donors, treating that subset as a discovery cohort. Every discovery cohort repertoire had been produced on one sequencing platform. Class I and class II HLA loci were covered by the typing at four-digit resolution. Typing coverage varied by locus: roughly 620-640 donors for A, B, C, DRB1 and DQB1; approximately 500 for DQA1; approximately 610 for DPA1; approximately 470 for DPB1. Several DR-DQ haplotypes were handled as single units for association and clustering, since linkage in the cohort was strong. Across around 400 genotyped donors of the cohort, an average of roughly 230,000 unique TCR beta nucleotide sequences per donor were sequenced, and approximately 17% of those sequences were non-productive. Broad study findings and their caveats: The classifier was reported to diagnose cytomegalovirus status with high specificity and sensitivity in both the original cohort and the validation cohort. Because HLA typing was missing for some donors at each locus, association tests included only the typed subset. An earlier analysis of around 600 of the donors showed that most TCR beta V segments appeared in productive rearrangements either about 90% or about 30% of the time, which broadly matched IMGT annotations. When HLA alleles, especially DR and DQ, strongly co-occurred, attributing TCR associations to individual alleles was difficult. A further reported finding was that TCR beta sequences accurately predicted the HLA-A and HLA-B alleles for most subjects in the first cohort. In vitro tests confirmed that three of the cytomegalovirus-associated TCR beta chains recognize cytomegalovirus antigens. An association between a missense DCLRE1C variant and V-gene and J-gene trimming of TCR beta chains was found in a later genetic analysis and replicated in an independent cohort. A total of fewer than 200 TCR beta chains were listed by the study as associated with cytomegalovirus. The authors suggested that the approach could potentially be generalized to other disease states and immunological phenotypes. Specific HLA alleles were associated with over 15,000 TCR beta sequences at a false discovery rate of 0.05 in a later analysis. A cluster of highly shared sequence variants was judged likely to represent a technical artifact of the sequencing pipeline. This cohort had only TCR beta chains sequenced, and the lack of alpha or paired-chain data limited which features could be detected. In a later analysis, the rate of TCR association differed among HLA loci, with DRB1 alleles having the most associated TCRs and HLA-C alleles having the fewest. Roughly uniform sequencing depth across donors was assumed in presence/absence analyses, although this assumption may not hold. Linkage disequilibrium might explain the correlated functional status among segregating V segments, but an unknown experimental factor could not be ruled out. The 87-base-pair reads could not distinguish some IMGT-functional V segments, including TRBV6-2 and TRBV6-3, so those segments were excluded. Most TCR sequences were seen in very few donors, while some public TCRs were found in many individuals. A later analysis found that HLA-associated TCR beta chains were more clonally expanded and had lower generation probabilities than equally common non-associated chains. Several of the top co-occurrence clusters appeared to be linked to parvovirus B19, influenza, CMV and Epstein-Barr virus, according to a later analysis. A later analysis found that most CMV-associated TCR beta chains appeared HLA-restricted, with HLA associations seemingly driven largely by CMV exposure. Immune exposure information for the cohort was limited to CMV serostatus. According to a later genetic analysis, donors in an Asian-associated ancestry cluster had fewer N-insertions in productive TCRs than the roughly 670-donor mean. Because counts were too low, 15 or so rarely observed V segments, including chromosome 9 orphons, were excluded from the earlier analysis of around 640 of the donors.

The CDR3 runs 15 amino acids, cysteine and phenylalanine included. Just CDR3 DNA is preserved here, 45 bases in frame from base 1. CDR1 and CDR2, looked up from the germline V gene, are MNHEY and SVGAGI. V trim: 8 bases; J trim: 6 bases; unmatched bases: 12. The cohort was made up of approximately 670 healthy bone marrow donors. At the time of sampling, every cohort member was nominally healthy, though immune exposures that went unrecorded were likely present. The donor tested CMV seropositive, placing the donor among the 250 to 350 seropositive members of the cohort. A peripheral blood sample was collected from each donor, and TCR beta sequencing was performed on peripheral blood mononuclear cells. The Qiagen DNeasy Blood Extraction Kit was used to extract genomic DNA from the blood cell samples.

This sequence was found in a woman between 40 and 50 years old in good health and CMV-seropositive. The V and J segments used are TRBV6-5 and TRBJ2-2; TRBD1 fits 7 bases in the junction. What was sequenced was PBMCs. DNA sequence: TGTGCCAGCCGTTGGGACAGATTTATCGCCGGGGAGCTGTTTTTT. It specifies CASRWDRFIAGELFF.